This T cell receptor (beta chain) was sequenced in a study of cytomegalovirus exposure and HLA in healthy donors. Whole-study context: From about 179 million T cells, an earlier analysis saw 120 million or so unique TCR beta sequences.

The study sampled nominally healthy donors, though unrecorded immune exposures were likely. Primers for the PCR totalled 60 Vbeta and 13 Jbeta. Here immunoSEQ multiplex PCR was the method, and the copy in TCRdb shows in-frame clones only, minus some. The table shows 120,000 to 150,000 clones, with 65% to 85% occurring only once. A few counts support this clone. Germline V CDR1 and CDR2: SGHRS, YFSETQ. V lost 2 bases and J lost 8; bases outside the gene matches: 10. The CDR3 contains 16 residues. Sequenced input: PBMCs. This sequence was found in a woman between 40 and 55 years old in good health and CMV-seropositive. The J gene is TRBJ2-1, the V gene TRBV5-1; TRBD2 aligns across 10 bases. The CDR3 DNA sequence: TGCGCCAGCAGCTTTGGGACTAGCGATCCTAGGGATGAGCAGTTCTTC. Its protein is CASSFGTSDPRDEQFF.